This TCR beta chain derives from a study of blood T cell repertoires in COVID-19. Profiled with immunoSEQ multiplex PCR; TCRdb holds only in-frame clones, not every one. The sample lists more than 6,500 clones, roughly 88% occurring once. This CDR3 spans 13 amino acids. Germline CDR1 reads WNHNN; CDR2 reads SYGVQD (reference sequence). V gave up 4 bases and J gave up 0 bases, with 6 bases separating them. The genes are TRBV10-1 and TRBJ1-1, with no clear D. Sequencing was done on a sample of peripheral blood. The clonotype originates from a woman aged 55-70 years with active COVID-19. Here the CDR3 DNA reads TGCGCCAGCAGTGTCTCTTTGAACACTGAAGCTTTCTTT. As protein: CASSVSLNTEAFF.